Presented here are 7 T cell receptor beta chains from one specimen sequenced in a study of T-cell memory formation after mild COVID-19. One entry per CDR3 protein results from TCRdb running MiXCR on the 5' RACE reads. Counted here are about 430,000 distinct CDR3 sequences, roughly 26% occurring once; the ten biggest clones make up 8.5% to 10%. Sequenced material: PBMCs or a T cell subset sorted from them (not recorded which). These receptors all stem from an adult woman who had mild COVID-19 (a few samples of this study predate the infection). Cell type and time point are not known.

The chain carries TRBV6-5 and TRBJ2-7; 9 positions agree with TRBD2. The V gene's germline CDR1 is MNHEY and CDR2 SVGAGI. V shed 2 bases and J 2 bases; nucleotides not matched to a gene: 4. The CDR3 length is 15 residues. Here the CDR3 DNA reads TGTGCCAGCAGTTACGGGCTAGCGGGGACCTACGAGCAGTACTTC. Translating gives CASSYGLAGTYEQYF.

This sequence joins TRBV5-1 and TRBJ2-7; D gene unclear. V lost 5 bases and J 0 bases, leaving 9 bases between the germline ends. The CDR3 contains 13 residues. Germline assignment: CDR1 SGHRS and CDR2 YFSETQ. This CDR3 reads CASRAAASYEQYF. The CDR3 region has the DNA TGCGCCAGCAGGGCGGCGGCCTCCTACGAGCAGTACTTC.

V is TRBV10-3 and J is TRBJ2-5; a possible D gene is TRBD1 (6 bases). This CDR3 contains 13 residues. V shed 7 bases and J shed 5 bases, with 14 bases lying between them. CDR1 is ENHRY and CDR2 is SYGVKD in the germline V gene. The CDR3 DNA follows: TGTGCCATCATGCCCGACACAGGGGAGACCCAGTACTTC. Translated, it gives CAIMPDTGETQYF.

In its sample, this clonotype was seen a few times. The V call is TRBV12-3 or TRBV12-4, the J call TRBJ1-1, with TRBD1 as a possible D gene (5 bases). Trimming took 1 base from V and 6 from J, leaving 15 bases between them. The CDR3 is 15 amino acids. The CDR3 is CASSLGERGGAEAFF. In nucleotides, the CDR3 is TGTGCCAGCAGTTTAGGGGAGCGGGGCGGCGCTGAAGCTTTCTTT.

This clonotype occurred many times. The chain is built from TRBV7-6 and TRBJ2-1, with 9 bases that match TRBD2. Germline V gene lookup returns CDR1 SGHVS and CDR2 FNYEAQ. The CDR3 is 17 residues long. J lost 0 bases, V lost 6 bases, and 9 bases had no gene match. The CDR3 loop is CASSPRLAGPSYNEQFF. CDR3 sequence (DNA): TGTGCCAGCAGTCCGAGGCTAGCGGGACCCTCCTACAATGAGCAGTTCTTC.

The V and J genes are TRBV20-1 and TRBJ1-2, with TRBD1 matching 11 bases. Trimming cost V 0 bases and J 5 bases; bases outside gene matches: 17. This CDR3 has 19 amino acids. Germline V gene lookup returns CDR1 DFQATT and CDR2 SNEGSKA (reference sequence). The CDR3 is CSARESPGQGAAGGYGYTF. As DNA, the CDR3 is TGCAGTGCTAGAGAAAGTCCAGGACAGGGGGCAGCCGGTGGGTATGGCTACACCTTC.

This clonotype was observed a few times. V and J are TRBV12-5 and TRBJ2-1, with TRBD2 as a possible D gene (6 bases). CDR3 size: 13 residues. Germline V gene sequence: CDR1 LGHNT, CDR2 FRNRAP. Trimming stripped 3 bases from V and 5 bases from J, with 8 bases between. The DNA for the CDR3 is TGTGCTAGTGGTTTTTCGGGGGACAATGAGCAGTTCTTC. Encoded protein: CASGFSGDNEQFF. The entire variable domain, with the rest obtained from reference TRBV12-5 and TRBJ2-1, is as follows: DARVTQTPRHKVTEMGQEVTMRCQPILGHNTVFWYRQTMMQGLELLAYFRNRAPLDDSGMPKDRFSAEMPDATLATLKIQPSEPRDSAVYFCASGFSGDNEQFFGPGTRLTVL.